The present entry profiles one T cell receptor beta chain with its context. Antigen: not known. V lost 5 bases and J lost 0, with 6 bases in between. The germline CDR1 and CDR2 sequences are SGHTA and FQGTGA. The CDR3 consists of 13 residues. This table comes from immunoSEQ multiplex PCR, and its TCRdb copy is limited to in-frame clones, with some not included. This sample carries 250,000 to 300,000 clones, approximately 94% of them seen once, and the ten largest clones take less than 0.6%. The data were obtained in a study of T cell responses to AZD1222 COVID-19 vaccine. Study conclusions and caveats: In all cases, repertoires were sampled only after the peak T cell response.

Second-dose intervals of approximately 4 or approximately 12 weeks were pooled. Here the sequenced sample was peripheral blood, taken 28 days after the second AZD1222 dose. The TCR was taken from an adult who received the AZD1222 COVID-19 vaccine. This chain connects TRBV7-3 to TRBJ2-3; D is perhaps TRBD1 (5 bases). The CDR3 sequence is CASSRTSTDTQYF. The CDR3 bases are TGTGCCAGCAGCCGGACAAGCACAGATACGCAGTATTTT.